This is a list of T cell receptor beta chains from one sample in a study of tumor and adjacent non-tumor tissue in lung cancer. TCRdb fed the multiplex PCR reads into MiXCR, producing one record per CDR3 protein. The data hold some 78,000 distinct CDR3 sequences, with around 75% observed a single time. Material: lung tumor tissue. All receptors come from a woman between 45 and 60 years old with non-small cell lung cancer. CDR3s include the opening cysteine and the closing phenylalanine or tryptophan. A D gene is named only where the DNA matches it firmly. Where a row states a size, it is once, few, many or the class of an expanded clone; other rows omit it.

j_gene: TRBJ2-7
d_gene: -
abundance: few
v_gene: TRBV6-6
CDR3nt: TGTGCCGGCAGCCAAAGGCTAGCAGTCTGCGAACAGTACTTC
CDR3aa: CAGSQRLAVCEQYF

j_gene: TRBJ2-1
d_gene: -
abundance: once
v_gene: TRBV5-5
CDR3nt: TGTGCCAGCAGCTTGGGGACAAACAATGAGCAGTTGTTC
CDR3aa: CASSLGTNNEQLF

j_gene: TRBJ1-5
d_gene: -
abundance: -
v_gene: TRBV4-1
CDR3nt: TGCGCCAGCAGACAAGATCGGGTTATCAATCAGCCCCAGCATTTT
CDR3aa: CASRQDRVINQPQHF

j_gene: TRBJ2-3
d_gene: -
abundance: few
v_gene: TRBV29-1
CDR3nt: TGCAGCGTTGGTCAGATCAGCACGGATACGCAGTATTTT
CDR3aa: CSVGQISTDTQYF

j_gene: TRBJ2-7
d_gene: -
abundance: -
v_gene: TRBV29-1
CDR3nt: TGCAGCGTTGAAGATGGGACAAACGAGCAGCACTTC
CDR3aa: CSVEDGTNEQHF

j_gene: TRBJ2-1
d_gene: -
abundance: -
v_gene: TRBV20-1
CDR3nt: TGCAGTGCTAGACTAGGGAACTCCTATAATGAGCAGTTCTTC
CDR3aa: CSARLGNSYNEQFF

j_gene: TRBJ2-1
d_gene: TRBD2
abundance: -
v_gene: TRBV7-3
CDR3nt: TGTCTCAGCAGCTTAATTGCGGGAGGGCCTCTGAATGAGCAGTTCTTC
CDR3aa: CLSSLIAGGPLNEQFF

j_gene: TRBJ2-7
d_gene: -
abundance: -
v_gene: TRBV20-1
CDR3nt: TGCAATGCTAGAGGGGGTAGCGATTCAGGGGAGCAGTACTTC
CDR3aa: CNARGGSDSGEQYF

j_gene: TRBJ2-1
d_gene: -
abundance: -
v_gene: TRBV20-1
CDR3nt: TGCAGTGTCCCCCAGAGTAGTGGGGATTACAATGAGCAGTTCTTC
CDR3aa: CSVPQSSGDYNEQFF

j_gene: TRBJ1-6
d_gene: TRBD1
abundance: -
v_gene: TRBV6-5
CDR3nt: TGTGAAAGCAGACTACAGGGGGCCAATTCACCGCTCCACTTT
CDR3aa: CESRLQGANSPLHF

j_gene: TRBJ2-3
d_gene: TRBD1
abundance: -
v_gene: TRBV28
CDR3nt: TGTGCCAGCAGTGGGGGTAGCACAGGGGTAGATACTCAGTATTTT
CDR3aa: CASSGGSTGVDTQYF

j_gene: TRBJ2-3
d_gene: -
abundance: -
v_gene: TRBV20-1
CDR3nt: TGCAGTGTTACCCTACTGGACGCAGATACGCAGTATTTT
CDR3aa: CSVTLLDADTQYF

j_gene: TRBJ2-5
d_gene: -
abundance: few
v_gene: TRBV5-6
CDR3nt: TGTGCCAGCATCAAACCGGGACGGGGGCGGGATACCCAGTACTTC
CDR3aa: CASIKPGRGRDTQYF

j_gene: TRBJ2-3
d_gene: -
abundance: -
v_gene: TRBV29-1
CDR3nt: TGCAGCGCCACAAGGACTTTACCTAGTACAGATACGCAGTATTTT
CDR3aa: CSATRTLPSTDTQYF

j_gene: TRBJ1-5
d_gene: -
abundance: many
v_gene: TRBV28
CDR3nt: TGTGCCAGCAGTTACAGGGCAGTTAGTCAGCCCCAGCATTTT
CDR3aa: CASSYRAVSQPQHF

j_gene: TRBJ2-1
d_gene: -
abundance: many
v_gene: TRBV20-1
CDR3nt: TGCAGTGCTAGAAGTCTAGCAGACTCCTACAATGAGCAGTTCTTC
CDR3aa: CSARSLADSYNEQFF

j_gene: TRBJ1-4
d_gene: TRBD1
abundance: many
v_gene: TRBV7-9
CDR3nt: TGTGCCAGCAGCCCGGGACAGGGACGGGAAAAACTGTTTTTT
CDR3aa: CASSPGQGREKLFF

j_gene: TRBJ2-5
d_gene: -
abundance: -
v_gene: TRBV11-1
CDR3nt: TGTGCCAGCAGCCTAGGACGACCCCAAGAGACCCAGCACTTC
CDR3aa: CASSLGRPQETQHF

j_gene: TRBJ2-3
d_gene: -
abundance: many
v_gene: TRBV7-3
CDR3nt: TGTGCCAGCAGCACCTCTAGCGACCCCACAGATACGCAGTATTTT
CDR3aa: CASSTSSDPTDTQYF

j_gene: TRBJ2-1
d_gene: -
abundance: -
v_gene: TRBV20-1
CDR3nt: TGCGGTGCTAGGAAGTTGAGTAGCTCTGATCTCGGCGAGCAGTTCTTC
CDR3aa: CGARKLSSSDLGEQFF

j_gene: TRBJ1-6
d_gene: TRBD1
abundance: -
v_gene: TRBV20-1
CDR3nt: TGCAGTGCTAGAGGCAAGACAGGGGAGTCTTCGCCCGTCCACTTT
CDR3aa: CSARGKTGESSPVHF

j_gene: TRBJ2-5
d_gene: -
abundance: -
v_gene: TRBV4-1
CDR3nt: TGCCCCAGCAGCCAAGGCTGGGAAGAGAGCCAGTACTTC
CDR3aa: CPSSQGWEESQYF

j_gene: TRBJ2-7
d_gene: -
abundance: -
v_gene: TRBV6-2/TRBV6-3
CDR3nt: TGTGCCAGCACTATGGCAGGAAATATGCGCGAGCAGTACTTC
CDR3aa: CASTMAGNMREQYF

j_gene: TRBJ2-2
d_gene: -
abundance: -
v_gene: TRBV29-1
CDR3nt: TGCAGCGTTGGTCCACGTGCGAACACAGGGGAGCTGTTTTTT
CDR3aa: CSVGPRANTGELFF

j_gene: TRBJ2-7
d_gene: -
abundance: few
v_gene: TRBV6-2/TRBV6-3
CDR3nt: TGTGCCAACACTCCTGACAATACCTATGAGCAGTACTTC
CDR3aa: CANTPDNTYEQYF

j_gene: TRBJ2-7
d_gene: -
abundance: -
v_gene: TRBV6-1
CDR3nt: TGTGCCAGCAGTGCCCGGGACCCCATCCATTACGACCAGTACTTC
CDR3aa: CASSARDPIHYDQYF

j_gene: TRBJ1-4
d_gene: -
abundance: -
v_gene: TRBV6-1
CDR3nt: TGTGCCAGCAGTGAGATGAGAAATGAAAAACCGTTTTTT
CDR3aa: CASSEMRNEKPFF

j_gene: TRBJ2-1
d_gene: -
abundance: few
v_gene: TRBV29-1
CDR3nt: TGCTGCGCGGAGGACACGCCCTACGATGAGCAGTTCTTC
CDR3aa: CCAEDTPYDEQFF

j_gene: TRBJ2-7
d_gene: -
abundance: -
v_gene: TRBV6-2/TRBV6-3
CDR3nt: TGTACCAGTACCCCTGACAATACCTACGAGCAGCACTTC
CDR3aa: CTSTPDNTYEQHF

j_gene: TRBJ1-2
d_gene: -
abundance: -
v_gene: TRBV6-5
CDR3nt: TGTGCCAACAGAAACCCAGTTGGATTAGGCTACACCTTC
CDR3aa: CANRNPVGLGYTF

j_gene: TRBJ2-1
d_gene: -
abundance: -
v_gene: TRBV20-1
CDR3nt: TGCAGTGTTAGTAGTAGCGTAGGGAATGCCTATGAGCAGTTCTTC
CDR3aa: CSVSSSVGNAYEQFF

j_gene: TRBJ2-1
d_gene: TRBD1
abundance: -
v_gene: TRBV5-1
CDR3nt: TGCGCCAGCAGCTTGACGTCCGTGACAGGGCCGAATGAGCAGTTCTTC
CDR3aa: CASSLTSVTGPNEQFF

j_gene: TRBJ1-3
d_gene: -
abundance: -
v_gene: TRBV20-1
CDR3nt: TGCAGTGCTAGGACAGGACAAAACGCCATATATTTT
CDR3aa: CSARTGQNAIYF

j_gene: TRBJ1-1
d_gene: -
abundance: -
v_gene: TRBV4-2
CDR3nt: TGTGCCAGCAGCCAAGGCGGGGGGCGGGGGACTGAATCTTTCTTT
CDR3aa: CASSQGGGRGTESFF

j_gene: TRBJ2-4
d_gene: -
abundance: -
v_gene: TRBV20-1
CDR3nt: TGCAGTGCTAGTTCGGGGCCCAAAAACATTCAGTTTTTC
CDR3aa: CSASSGPKNIQFF

j_gene: TRBJ2-1
d_gene: TRBD2
abundance: -
v_gene: TRBV29-1
CDR3nt: TGTAGCGTTGAAGTTGGCGGGAGGGCTAAGAATCAGCAGTTCTTC
CDR3aa: CSVEVGGRAKNQQFF

j_gene: TRBJ2-3
d_gene: -
abundance: many
v_gene: TRBV4-1
CDR3nt: TGCGCCAGCAGCCAAGCGGGAGTCCGCACAGATACGCAGTATTTT
CDR3aa: CASSQAGVRTDTQYF

j_gene: TRBJ2-2
d_gene: -
abundance: few
v_gene: TRBV12-3/TRBV12-4
CDR3nt: TGTGCAGCTCTCGGGGGAAACACCGGGGAGCTGTTTTTT
CDR3aa: CAALGGNTGELFF

j_gene: TRBJ1-5
d_gene: -
abundance: once
v_gene: TRBV6-2/TRBV6-3
CDR3nt: TGTGCCAGCAGCCTAAGGGCTGACAATCAGCTCCAACATTTT
CDR3aa: CASSLRADNQLQHF

j_gene: TRBJ1-2
d_gene: -
abundance: -
v_gene: TRBV12-3/TRBV12-4
CDR3nt: TGTGCCAGCAGAGCATCCGAGACACCCTTGGGAGGCTACGCCTTC
CDR3aa: CASRASETPLGGYAF

j_gene: TRBJ2-5
d_gene: -
abundance: -
v_gene: TRBV6-5
CDR3nt: TGTGCCAGCTCAGGGACCACCCAAGAGATCCAGTATTTC
CDR3aa: CASSGTTQEIQYF

j_gene: TRBJ2-7
d_gene: TRBD1
abundance: -
v_gene: TRBV29-1
CDR3nt: TGCAGCATTGGCTCGGCAGGGGGCCGGTACGAGCAATACTTC
CDR3aa: CSIGSAGGRYEQYF

j_gene: TRBJ2-3
d_gene: -
abundance: -
v_gene: TRBV4-2
CDR3nt: TGTGTCAGCAGACAAGTGGGGGGAGCCAGGGGTACAGATACGCAGTATTTT
CDR3aa: CVSRQVGGARGTDTQYF

j_gene: TRBJ2-2
d_gene: TRBD2
abundance: -
v_gene: TRBV29-1
CDR3nt: TGTAGCGTTCTTCTCCTGCTGGGAGGGGTCGGGGAGCTGTTTTTT
CDR3aa: CSVLLLLGGVGELFF

j_gene: TRBJ2-1
d_gene: -
abundance: -
v_gene: TRBV28
CDR3nt: TGTGCCACCTACGGACGGGGCATTGAGCAGTTCTTC
CDR3aa: CATYGRGIEQFF

j_gene: TRBJ2-7
d_gene: -
abundance: -
v_gene: TRBV4-1
CDR3nt: TGCGCCAGCAGCGAAGGGACGCCTACCTACGAGCAATACTTC
CDR3aa: CASSEGTPTYEQYF

j_gene: TRBJ2-1
d_gene: TRBD2
abundance: many
v_gene: TRBV28
CDR3nt: TGTGCCAGCAGTTCCAAGCGGGAGCTAAAGCTTGAGCAGTTCTTC
CDR3aa: CASSSKRELKLEQFF

j_gene: TRBJ1-4
d_gene: -
abundance: -
v_gene: TRBV20-1
CDR3nt: TGCAGTGCTAGAGACCCCACTGAGGGGCAGCGTGAAAAACTGTTTTTT
CDR3aa: CSARDPTEGQREKLFF

j_gene: TRBJ2-1
d_gene: -
abundance: -
v_gene: TRBV20-1
CDR3nt: TGCAGAGCTAGAGAGTTGAGTAGATCTGAACTCGGCGAGCAGTTCTTC
CDR3aa: CRARELSRSELGEQFF

j_gene: TRBJ1-1
d_gene: -
abundance: -
v_gene: TRBV4-1
CDR3nt: TGCGCCGGCACCCATGATCAGTACAGGATGAACACTGAAGCTTTCTTT
CDR3aa: CAGTHDQYRMNTEAFF

j_gene: TRBJ2-7
d_gene: -
abundance: -
v_gene: TRBV13
CDR3nt: TGTGCCAGCAGACAGGGCGGCGACGTGCATTACTTC
CDR3aa: CASRQGGDVHYF

j_gene: TRBJ2-2
d_gene: -
abundance: few
v_gene: TRBV28
CDR3nt: TGTGCCAGCAGTTCATTTACGATGCTAGAAGTTAGGACCGGAGAGCTGTTTTTT
CDR3aa: CASSSFTMLEVRTGELFF

j_gene: TRBJ2-3
d_gene: -
abundance: -
v_gene: TRBV4-1
CDR3nt: TGCGCCACCAGCCAAGAACCTTCTAGCAGAAGCACAGATACGCAGTATTTT
CDR3aa: CATSQEPSSRSTDTQYF

j_gene: TRBJ2-7
d_gene: TRBD1
abundance: -
v_gene: TRBV20-1
CDR3nt: TGCTGTGCTAAGGGGGCTGACTACTACGAGCAGTACTTC
CDR3aa: CCAKGADYYEQYF

j_gene: TRBJ2-1
d_gene: -
abundance: -
v_gene: TRBV29-1
CDR3nt: TGCAGCGATACCACCGGGATTAGCGAATACAATGAGCAGTTCTTC
CDR3aa: CSDTTGISEYNEQFF

j_gene: TRBJ2-7
d_gene: -
abundance: -
v_gene: TRBV29-1
CDR3nt: TGCAGCGGGAGAGCAGGGGCCGAGCACTACTTC
CDR3aa: CSGRAGAEHYF

j_gene: TRBJ2-1
d_gene: TRBD2
abundance: -
v_gene: TRBV6-2/TRBV6-3
CDR3nt: TGTGCCAGCAGTCCCTTAGGTACTAGCGGGAGTACCTACAATGAGCAGTTCTTC
CDR3aa: CASSPLGTSGSTYNEQFF

j_gene: TRBJ1-1
d_gene: -
abundance: -
v_gene: TRBV20-1
CDR3nt: TGCAGTGCTAGAGATCGCGGGCAGGGGAGCATGAACTCTGAAGCTTTCTTT
CDR3aa: CSARDRGQGSMNSEAFF

j_gene: TRBJ2-7
d_gene: -
abundance: -
v_gene: TRBV12-3/TRBV12-4
CDR3nt: TGTGCCAGCGGTACAACAGGGCCAACTCTATACGAGCAGTACTTC
CDR3aa: CASGTTGPTLYEQYF

j_gene: TRBJ1-2
d_gene: -
abundance: -
v_gene: TRBV20-1
CDR3nt: TGCAGAGCTGGAGACAGAGCAGCTAATTATGGCTACACCTTC
CDR3aa: CRAGDRAANYGYTF